Below, one T cell receptor (beta chain) is given with its context. This specimen comes from a study of blood T cell repertoires in COVID-19. Overall study: Sources were T cells, B-cell-depleted T cells, or PBMCs; the material itself was cDNA or gDNA.

As processed by the authors: Reference gene primer amplification yielded estimated nucleated cell counts. The data were produced by immunoSEQ multiplex PCR, yet TCRdb's version contains in-frame clones alone and is incomplete. D and trimming come from the DNA, and the V and J calls and clone size come from that table. The sample has 200,000 to 300,000 clones, over 75% seen once; the top ten hold about 2.5%. The sequenced material came from peripheral blood. The receptor was isolated from a woman between 45 and 60 years old with acute or convalescent COVID-19.

CDR3 region: CASSLDPQGGPINSPLHF. CDR3 nucleotide sequence: TGTGCCAGCAGCTTAGACCCCCAGGGGGGACCTATTAATTCACCCCTCCACTTT. The genes are TRBV7-2 and TRBJ1-6; 7 nucleotides agree with TRBD1. Germline V gene sequence: CDR1 SGHTA, CDR2 FQGNSA. V lost 1 base to trimming and J lost 6 bases; unmatched junction nucleotides: 12. The length of the CDR3 is 18 residues.